This is a list of T cell receptor beta chains from one sample in a study of blood T cell repertoires in COVID-19. Clones were read by immunoSEQ multiplex PCR, and TCRdb kept only the in-frame ones, dropping some. The table has under 250,000 clones, roughly nine tenths seen once; the top ten hold less than 0.75%. The sequenced sample was peripheral blood. These receptors were obtained from a man between 35 and 55 years old with acute or convalescent COVID-19. Both conserved end residues are part of each CDR3. D genes are given only for firm matches. For some rows the clone size is stated as once, few or many, or as a class when expanded; others skip it.

>TRBJ2-1|TRBV9|NA|TRBD2
TGTGCCAGCAGCGAGGGAGGGGTTCAGCAGTTCTTC
CASSEGGVQQFF
>TRBJ2-7|TRBV11-2|NA|TRBD2
TGTGCCAGCAGCCTAACGGGACTAGCGGGCGGGAGCTGGGTGGGAGAGCAGTACTTC
CASSLTGLAGGSWVGEQYF
>TRBJ2-4|TRBV18|NA|TRBD1
TGTGCCAGCTCACCAAGAGGGGGCAGAAACATTCAGTACTTC
CASSPRGGRNIQYF
>TRBJ2-7|TRBV10-3|NA|NA
TGTGCCATCAGTGCAGATGGTTACGAGCAGTACTTC
CAISADGYEQYF
>TRBJ2-7|TRBV18|NA|NA
TGTGCCAGCTCACCAGGACAGTTGATATCCTACGAGCAGTACTTC
CASSPGQLISYEQYF
>TRBJ2-1|TRBV5-6|NA|NA
TGTGCCAGCAGCTTTGGGGGCTCGGCTGAGCAGTTCTTC
CASSFGGSAEQFF
>TRBJ1-1|TRBV14|few|NA
TGTGCCAGCAGCCCACAGGGCCTTGGGAACACTGAAGCTTTCTTT
CASSPQGLGNTEAFF
>TRBJ2-2|TRBV11-2|once|NA
TGTGCCAGCAGCTTAGAGACCGGGGGAGGAGCCGGGGAGCTGTTTTTT
CASSLETGGGAGELFF
>TRBJ2-5|TRBV9|NA|TRBD2
TGTGCCAGCAGCGGCCCGGGACTACTTAAAGAGACCCAGTACTTC
CASSGPGLLKETQYF
>TRBJ2-2|TRBV19|NA|TRBD2
TGTGCCAGTAGTATCCCGGGGGGCACCGGGGAGCTGTTTTTT
CASSIPGGTGELFF
>TRBJ2-2|TRBV7-9|NA|NA
TGTGCCAGCAGCTCCAGGGTTTACACCGGGGAGCTGTTTTTT
CASSSRVYTGELFF
>TRBJ1-5|TRBV6-1|NA|NA
TGTGCCAGCAGTGAAGGTAATCAGGCGCCCTATAGCAATCAGCCCCAGCATTTT
CASSEGNQAPYSNQPQHF
>TRBJ2-3|TRBV6-2/TRBV6-3|NA|TRBD1
TGTGCCAGCAGTTTCGACAGGGCATCAGCGAGTTGTTTT
CASSFDRASASCF
>TRBJ2-7|TRBV6-5|NA|TRBD1
TGTGCCAGCAGCGGCTGGCAGGGGGCTTACGAGCAGTACTTC
CASSGWQGAYEQYF
>TRBJ1-6|TRBV19|NA|NA
TGTGCCAGTAGTATAACAGCCAGTCTGAATTCACCCCTCCACTTT
CASSITASLNSPLHF
>TRBJ1-5|TRBV19|NA|NA
TGTGCCAGTAGTATCGGCAGCGTGGAGGGGTTTCGTAATCAGCCCCAGCATTTT
CASSIGSVEGFRNQPQHF
>TRBJ2-7|TRBV5-1|NA|NA
TGCGCCAGCAGCTTGGCTTCAGGGACCTACGAGCAGTACTTC
CASSLASGTYEQYF
>TRBJ1-6|TRBV6-5|NA|NA
TGTGCCAGCAGCACTGAAGACTCCTATAATTCACCCCTCCACTTT
CASSTEDSYNSPLHF